The TCR beta chain described here comes from a study of cytomegalovirus exposure and HLA in healthy donors. A remark on this clone: The target antigen is unknown.

In the PCR, 60 Vbeta and 13 Jbeta primers were used. The method was immunoSEQ multiplex PCR; TCRdb's version includes in-frame clones alone and lacks a portion of them. The sample shows under 150,000 clones, about three quarters of them seen only once. General observations from the study: For cytomegalovirus status, the classifier reportedly gave diagnoses with high specificity and sensitivity. Links to common viral pathogens appeared, in a later analysis, for several of the most significant clusters. Later examination showed HLA-associated TCR beta chains had greater clonal expansion than equally common others. Altogether, 164 TCR beta chains were recorded as cytomegalovirus-associated.

Sequencing used PBMCs. This clonotype originated in a man aged 45-65 years in good health and CMV-seropositive.

The chain's CDR3 is CASSFNPALLAGKNTGELFF. The CDR3 DNA reads TGTGCCAGCAGTTTTAATCCGGCCTTACTAGCGGGGAAGAACACCGGGGAGCTGTTTTTT. The J gene is TRBJ2-2, the V gene TRBV27; 10 nucleotides agree with TRBD2. In germline, CDR1 is MNHEY, CDR2 SMNVEV (reference sequence). The CDR3 sequence is 20 residues long. V gave up 3 bases and J gave up 1 base; unmatched junction bases: 14.